The 22 T cell receptor beta chains below were found in one sample sequenced in a study of chemoradiotherapy in HPV16-positive cancers. The table came from immunoSEQ multiplex PCR; TCRdb's copy has only in-frame clones and leaves some out. Of around 13,000 clones in the sample, about 91% were seen once. The sequencing used blood, collected from a patient who underwent chemoradiotherapy. These TCRs come from a human donor with HPV-associated anogenital cancer.

This clone was recorded once. The V gene is TRBV7-2, the J gene TRBJ2-7; D ambiguous. This CDR3 region has 11 residues. In germline, CDR1 is SGHTA, CDR2 FQGNSA. Between the trimmed V and J ends, which lost 5 bases and 0 bases, there was a span of 2 bases. The CDR3 spells CASSPSYEQYF. The CDR3 DNA reads TGTGCCAGCAGCCCCTCCTACGAGCAGTACTTC.

The chain couples TRBV4-3 to TRBJ2-7; D possibly corresponds to TRBD2 (6 bases). The CDR3 has 15 amino acids. CDR1 LGHNA and CDR2 YSLEER come from the germline V gene. The V gene lost 2 bases and the J gene lost 0 bases, with 11 bases spanning the gap. The CDR3 coding sequence is TGCGCCAGCAGCCAATCACGGGAGTACTCCTACGAGCAGTACTTC. The encoded protein is CASSQSREYSYEQYF.

The J gene is TRBJ1-1, the V gene TRBV7-8, with 8 bases identical to TRBD1. The germline gives CDR1 SGHVS, CDR2 FQNEAQ. V shed 2 bases and J 4 bases; nucleotides not matched to a gene: 3. This CDR3 spans 14 amino acids. The CDR3 loop is CASSLYRGGTEAFF. The CDR3 DNA reads as TGTGCCAGCAGCTTATACAGGGGGGGCACTGAAGCTTTCTTT.

The CDR3 region has the DNA TGTGCCAGCAGCCAAGCCCAGGGGGCTATAGATGAGCAGTTCTTC. As protein: CASSQAQGAIDEQFF. The chain joins TRBV4-2 to TRBJ2-1, with 8 nucleotides matching TRBD1. Losses at the gene ends were 1 base for V and 8 bases for J; bases not matched to a gene: 7. Germline V gene lookup returns CDR1 LGHNA and CDR2 YNFKEQ. The CDR3 contains 15 residues.

The chain combines TRBV6-4 with TRBJ2-2; D might be TRBD1 or TRBD2, each matching 5 bases. Trimming removed 0 bases from V and 6 bases from J, with 8 bases in between. Germline CDR1 and CDR2: MRHNA and SNTAGT. This CDR3 is 14 amino acids long. The DNA for the CDR3 is TGTGCCAGCAGTGACTCGGGGGATCCCGGGGAGCTGTTTTTT. Encoded protein: CASSDSGDPGELFF.

The J gene is TRBJ2-1, the V gene TRBV7-9, with 9 positions matching TRBD2. Trimming took 6 bases from V and 6 from J; bases not matched to a gene: 9. Germline V gives CDR1 SEHNR, CDR2 FQNEAQ (reference sequence). CDR3 size: 15 residues. The CDR3: CASRYSGRGGNEQFF. In nucleotides, the CDR3 is TGTGCCAGCAGATATAGCGGGAGAGGGGGCAATGAGCAGTTCTTC. The full variable domain, completed using reference TRBV7-9 and TRBJ2-1, is DTGVSQNPRHKITKRGQNVTFRCDPISEHNRLYWYRQTLGQGPEFLTYFQNEAQLEKSRLLSDRFSAERPKGSFSTLEIQRTEQGDSAMYLCASRYSGRGGNEQFFGPGTRLTVL.

The chain is built from TRBV6-4 and TRBJ2-3; 8 bases map to TRBD2. Looked up from germline, CDR1 is MRHNA and CDR2 is SNTAGT. Germline trimming cut 0 bases from V and 0 bases from J; bases unmatched to any gene: 2. The CDR3 runs 16 residues. CDR3 nucleotides: TGTGCCAGCAGTGACTCTGCGGGAGGTAGCACAGATACGCAGTATTTT. Residues: CASSDSAGGSTDTQYF.

This chain links TRBV7-2 with TRBJ2-5, with 11 bases matching TRBD2. This CDR3 spans 17 amino acids. With V trimmed by 4 bases and J by 7 bases, 14 bases remained unmatched. CDR1 is SGHTA and CDR2 is FQGNSA in the germline V gene. CDR3 nucleotides: TGTGCCAGCAGCTCCCGGGGTAGCGGGAGGGCGTTGGGGACCCAGTACTTC. It translates to CASSSRGSGRALGTQYF. The full variable domain, with the rest looked up from reference TRBV7-2 and TRBJ2-5, is GAGVSQSPSNKVTEKGKDVELRCDPISGHTALYWYRQSLGQGLEFLIYFQGNSAPDKSGLPSDRFSAERTGGSVSTLTIQRTQQEDSAVYLCASSSRGSGRALGTQYFGPGTRLLVL.

V and J are TRBV7-9 and TRBJ1-4, with 7 bases lining up with TRBD1. Germline CDR1 reads SEHNR; CDR2 reads FQNEAQ (reference sequence). The length of the CDR3 is 15 residues. V trimming: 5 bases; J trimming: 5 bases; junction bases outside the gene matches: 8. The CDR3 nucleotides are TGTGCCAGCAGCACACGACAGGGCGGGAATGAAAAACTGTTTTTT. Encoded protein: CASSTRQGGNEKLFF.

The genes are TRBV6-1 and TRBJ2-2, with D possibly TRBD1 on 6 matching bases. V was cut by 6 bases and J by 1 base, with 9 bases left in between. Germline V gene sequence: CDR1 MNHNS, CDR2 SASEGT. CDR3 size: 14 residues. DNA of the CDR3: TGTGCCAGCAGGAGGGACATGAACACCGGGGAGCTGTTTTTT. Its translation: CASRRDMNTGELFF.

This clone was seen once. The rearrangement joins TRBV4-3 to TRBJ1-2; D possibly corresponds to TRBD1 (6 bases). V was shortened by 4 bases and J by 4 bases, with 22 bases between the two germline ends. Per germline, CDR1 LGHNA and CDR2 YSLEER. The CDR3 sequence is 17 residues long. The CDR3 loop is CASSRDTSPLTSYGYTF. CDR3 in DNA: TGCGCCAGCAGCCGGGACACAAGTCCCCTCACGAGCTATGGCTACACCTTC.

The chain combines TRBV9 with TRBJ2-7; D gene ambiguous. Trimming left V 2 bases short and J 5 bases short, with 8 bases between. Per germline, CDR1 SGDLS and CDR2 YYNGEE. This CDR3 is built from 12 residues. CDR3: CASSVNSNEQYF. CDR3 bases: TGTGCCAGCAGCGTGAACAGCAACGAGCAGTACTTC.

The chain employs TRBV7-9 and TRBJ1-1; D is unresolved. Per the germline V gene, CDR1 is SEHNR and CDR2 is FQNEAQ (reference sequence). This CDR3 spans 15 amino acids. V was clipped by 3 bases and J by 3 bases, with 14 bases between them. The CDR3 protein is CASSFIRMTYTEAFF. In nucleotides, the CDR3 is TGTGCCAGCAGCTTTATCCGGATGACTTACACTGAAGCTTTCTTT.

The chain joins TRBV7-9 to TRBJ1-6; possibly TRBD1 for D (5 bases). CDR3 length: 13 amino acids. The germline gives CDR1 SEHNR, CDR2 FQNEAQ (reference sequence). Between the trimmed V and J ends, which lost 0 bases and 8 bases, there was a span of 5 bases. The CDR3 protein is CASSLAGDSPLHF. The CDR3 bases are TGTGCCAGCAGCTTAGCGGGGGATTCACCCCTCCACTTT.

This clone was seen a single time. The chain employs TRBV6-5 and TRBJ1-5, with D hard to call. With 0 bases removed from V and 4 bases from J, the gap between germline ends came to 7 bases. The germline gives CDR1 MNHEY, CDR2 SVGAGI. The CDR3 loop spans 14 amino acids. The CDR3 nucleotides read TGTGCCAGCAGTTACTCCTATGGGAATCAGCCCCAGCATTTT. Translated: CASSYSYGNQPQHF.

On this clone itself: At the DNA level, this CDR3 is encoded by other sequences in the same sample as well. The gene calls are TRBV4-2 and TRBJ1-2, with 9 positions matching TRBD1. Trimming removed 4 bases from V and 8 bases from J; junction bases left unmatched: 8. Looked up from germline, CDR1 is LGHNA and CDR2 is YNFKEQ. The CDR3 length is 14 residues. The CDR3, as DNA: TGTGCCAGCAGCCCCGCTGGGACAGGGAAGGGCTACACCTTC. As protein: CASSPAGTGKGYTF.

The chain uses TRBV5-4 and TRBJ1-1; no reliable D call. V lost 1 base to trimming and J lost 2 bases, with 9 bases between them. The CDR3 runs to 14 residues. Germline lookup yields CDR1 SGHNT and CDR2 YYREEE (reference sequence). This chain's CDR3 is CASSLITVNTEAFF. CDR3 DNA sequence: TGTGCCAGCAGCTTGATTACAGTTAACACTGAAGCTTTCTTT.

The V and J genes are TRBV2 and TRBJ2-1; 10 nucleotides agree with TRBD2. The CDR3 runs to 13 residues. From germline, CDR1 is SNHLY and CDR2 FYNNEI. Trimming cost V 6 bases and J 15 bases; bases outside gene matches: 11. CDR3 DNA: TGTGCCAGCAGAGTGGATCCTAGCGGGAGTCTGTTCTTC. It is translated as CASRVDPSGSLFF.

This clone was detected once. The chain joins TRBV18 to TRBJ2-3, with TRBD2 matching 10 bases. V lost 5 bases and J lost 1; bases outside the gene matches: 3. Germline CDR1 is KGHSH and CDR2 is LQKENI. The CDR3 has 15 residues. The CDR3 DNA reads TGTGCCAGCTCAATCCTAGCGGGAGGCACAGATACGCAGTATTTT. This encodes CASSILAGGTDTQYF. The full variable domain, rest sourced from reference TRBV18 and TRBJ2-3, is NAGVMQNPRHLVRRRGQEARLRCSPMKGHSHVYWYRQLPEEGLKFMVYLQKENIIDESGMPKERFSAEFPKEGPSILRIQQVVRGDSAAYFCASSILAGGTDTQYFGPGTRLTVL.

The chain is built from TRBV6-5 and TRBJ1-2; D is unresolved. The CDR3 contains 13 residues. Germline CDR1 reads MNHEY; CDR2 reads SVGAGI. The V end lost 2 bases, the J end lost 0 bases, and 4 bases lay between the germline ends. The DNA for the CDR3 is TGTGCCAGCAGTTACGGTCCTAACTATGGCTACACCTTC. Its translation: CASSYGPNYGYTF.

This rearrangement joins TRBV7-3 to TRBJ2-7; D ambiguous. The CDR3 has 13 amino acids. CDR1 is SGHTA, CDR2 FQGTGA, per germline. The ends were cut back, 3 bases at V and 1 base at J, with 7 bases in the middle. CDR3 bases: TGTGCCAGCAGCTTGGCAGAATCCTACGAGCAGTACTTC. Amino acids: CASSLAESYEQYF.

The rearrangement uses TRBV19 and TRBJ1-5; TRBD1 matches at 7 bases. Germline V gene data show CDR1 as LNHDA and CDR2 as SQIVND (reference sequence). Germline trimming cut 6 bases from V and 7 bases from J; bases unmatched to any gene: 9. The CDR3 runs to 14 residues. CDR3 residues: CASRSEGARQPQHF. CDR3 nucleotides: TGTGCCAGTAGGTCAGAGGGGGCCAGACAGCCCCAGCATTTT.